The 14 T cell receptor beta chains listed next were all sequenced from one sample in a study of regulatory T cells in long-lasting Graves disease. Investigators prepared the TCR beta libraries by applying iRepertoire HTBI primers and Arm-PCR of CDR3 regions. TCRdb itself ran the multiplex PCR reads through MiXCR, one entry per CDR3 protein. The sample lists about 400,000 distinct CDR3 sequences, around 15% occurring once. Documented time point: newly diagnosed GD, antithyroid drugs for less than 3 months. The TCR library was made from RNA extracted from PBMCs. This sample also appeared in a second study, on T cells in Graves' hyperthyroidism and ophthalmopathy.

The sample in question was peripheral blood mononuclear cells (PBMCs), obtained at new diagnosis, from a patient treated with antithyroid drugs. These receptors all stem from a woman in her late teens or twenties with Graves disease.

The chain uses TRBV6-1 and TRBJ1-3; tentative D call: TRBD1 (6 bases). The CDR3 covers 16 residues. Germline values: CDR1 MNHNS, CDR2 SASEGT. Trimming removed 8 bases from V and 0 bases from J, with 17 bases in between. The DNA for the CDR3 is TGTGCCAGCCGACGGGACACAACCTTCTCTGGAAACACCATATATTTT. Translation gives CASRRDTTFSGNTIYF.

This clonotype was detected many times. CDR3 nucleotide sequence: TGTGCCAGCAGCGATACAGGGGGCGGGTACGAGCAGTACTTC. It codes for CASSDTGGGYEQYF. The rearrangement uses TRBV7-6 and TRBJ2-7, with 9 bases aligning to TRBD1. The CDR3 has 14 amino acids. J lost 4 bases, V lost 5 bases, and 6 bases had no gene match. CDR1 is SGHVS, CDR2 FNYEAQ, per germline.

This clonotype was counted ten times or more. The V and J genes are TRBV30 and TRBJ2-7, with a tentative D call TRBD2 (5 bases). The CDR3 totals 15 residues. Germline V lookup: CDR1 GTSNPN, CDR2 SVGIG (reference sequence). V was cut by 0 bases and J by 3 bases, with 15 bases left in between. The CDR3 sequence: CAWSVGSQPFYEQYF. CDR3 in DNA: TGTGCCTGGAGTGTAGGGAGCCAGCCCTTCTACGAGCAGTACTTC.

The chain has TRBV28 and TRBJ2-7; D gene uncertain. The germline gives CDR1 MDHEN, CDR2 SYDVKM. Trimming took 6 bases from V and 4 from J, leaving 19 bases between them. CDR3 length: 15 residues. Written as DNA, the CDR3 is TGTGCCAGCAGCCGTGGGCCTGGCCTTAAGTACGAGCAGTACTTC. Protein product: CASSRGPGLKYEQYF.

This chain connects TRBV20-1 to TRBJ2-5; D ambiguous. The CDR3 spans 13 residues. Germline values: CDR1 DFQATT, CDR2 SNEGSKA (reference sequence). V lost 5 bases, J lost 1 base, and 11 bases lay in between. The CDR3: CSAGGGVQETQYF. DNA for the CDR3: TGCAGTGCTGGTGGCGGAGTCCAAGAGACCCAGTACTTC.

This clonotype has only a few counts. The chain combines TRBV19 with TRBJ1-6; 7 bases are shared with TRBD1. The trim removed 1 base at V and 10 bases at J, leaving 7 bases unmatched. Germline V gene data show CDR1 as LNHDA and CDR2 as SQIVND (reference sequence). The CDR3 has 15 residues. CDR3 in DNA: TGTGCCAGTAGTATAGCGGACAGGATGCAATCACCCCTCCACTTT. The encoded protein is CASSIADRMQSPLHF.

This clonotype occurred a few times. The chain carries TRBV15 and TRBJ1-2; no firm D call. The CDR3 covers 14 residues. From germline, CDR1 is LNHNV and CDR2 YYDKDF (reference sequence). The V gene lost 9 bases and the J gene lost 6 bases, with 20 bases spanning the gap. The chain's CDR3 is CATNRVTLRDGYTF. CDR3 nucleotide sequence: TGTGCCACGAACCGGGTCACATTACGCGATGGCTACACCTTC.

This clonotype has ten or more counts. The rearrangement links TRBV3-1 to TRBJ1-6; the D gene is possibly TRBD1 (5 bases). Germline V gene lookup returns CDR1 LGHDT and CDR2 YNNKEL (reference sequence). This CDR3 region has 13 residues. Deletions cut 8 bases from V and 10 bases from J, with 15 bases between. In DNA, the CDR3 is TGTGCCAGCCGGCAGGGTTTGGAGTCACCCCTCCACTTT. It translates to CASRQGLESPLHF.

In this sample, this clonotype turned up a few times. The J gene is TRBJ1-3, the V gene TRBV11-2; D remains unclear. This CDR3 has 16 residues. V was shortened by 5 bases and J by 0 bases, with 14 bases between the two germline ends. Germline V lookup: CDR1 SGHAT, CDR2 FQNNGV. Here the CDR3 reads CASSRGGVVSGNTIYF. CDR3 bases: TGTGCCAGCAGCCGGGGTGGCGTCGTCTCTGGAAACACCATATATTTT.

On this clonotype: Sequence at one end of the junction differs from germline and may be a read error. The CDR3 DNA is TGCGCCAGCAGCACCGGGACAGGATTTGGCGAGCAGTACTTC. Protein product: CASSTGTGFGEQYF. The chain links TRBV5-5 to TRBJ2-7, with 8 nucleotides matching TRBD1. This CDR3 is 14 amino acids long. Germline V lookup: CDR1 SGHKS, CDR2 YYEKEE (reference sequence).

This clonotype occurred many times. This chain's CDR3 is CASSLEGIRYYEQYF. The DNA of the CDR3 is TGCGCCAGCAGCTTGGAAGGTATACGGTACTACGAGCAGTACTTC. This sequence joins TRBV5-1 and TRBJ2-7; D is uncertain. V was shortened by 0 bases and J by 3 bases, with 13 bases between the two germline ends. CDR1 is SGHRS, CDR2 YFSETQ, per germline. The CDR3 contains 15 residues.

This clonotype was picked up a small number of times. This rearrangement joins TRBV4-1 to TRBJ2-5; TRBD1 agrees at 8 bases. Germline CDR1 MGHRA, CDR2 YSYEKL. The CDR3 length is 16 residues. V shed 4 bases and J 1 base; nucleotides not matched to a gene: 8. The CDR3 DNA is TGCGCCAGCAGCCTAGAACAGGGGGTCTTCCAAGAGACCCAGTACTTC. Residues: CASSLEQGVFQETQYF.

The J gene is TRBJ2-7, the V gene TRBV5-1; D is unresolved. The germline gives CDR1 SGHRS, CDR2 YFSETQ. The CDR3 loop spans 15 amino acids. The V gene lost 0 bases and the J gene lost 4 bases, with 14 bases spanning the gap. DNA for the CDR3: TGCGCCAGCAGCTTGGGGCGGTCCTCCGCTTACGAGCAGTACTTC. Translating it yields CASSLGRSSAYEQYF.

At least ten counts were recorded for this clonotype. V is TRBV6-1 and J is TRBJ2-7, with 10 bases that match TRBD2. Trimming took 3 bases from V and 5 from J; bases not matched to a gene: 4. CDR3 length equals 14 residues. The germline gives CDR1 MNHNS, CDR2 SASEGT. The CDR3 protein is CASSDASGSHEQYF. The CDR3, as DNA: TGTGCCAGCAGTGACGCTAGCGGGAGCCACGAGCAGTACTTC.